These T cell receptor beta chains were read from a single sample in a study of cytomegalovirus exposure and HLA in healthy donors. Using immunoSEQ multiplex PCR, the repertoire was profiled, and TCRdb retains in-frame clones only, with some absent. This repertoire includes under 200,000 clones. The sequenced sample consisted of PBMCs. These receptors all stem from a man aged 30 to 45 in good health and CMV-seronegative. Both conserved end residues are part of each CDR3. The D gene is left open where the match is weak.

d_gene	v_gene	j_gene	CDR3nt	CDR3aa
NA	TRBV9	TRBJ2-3	TGTGCCAGCAGCCCGGGAGCGGACTTGTGGGATACGCAGTATTTT	CASSPGADLWDTQYF
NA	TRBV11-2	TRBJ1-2	TGTGCCAGCAGCTTAGATCTGAGGGATGGCTACACCTTC	CASSLDLRDGYTF
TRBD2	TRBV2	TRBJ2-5	TGTGCCAGGACTAGCGGCAAAAAAGAGACCCAGTACTTC	CARTSGKKETQYF
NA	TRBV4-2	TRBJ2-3	TGTGCCAGCAGCCAGGGACTGGCTGGTTGGTCAGATACGCAGTATTTT	CASSQGLAGWSDTQYF
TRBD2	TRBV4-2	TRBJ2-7	TGTGCCAGCAGCCCCAGCGGGGGGATCTACGAGCAGTACTTC	CASSPSGGIYEQYF
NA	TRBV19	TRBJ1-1	TGTGCCAGTAGGTTACAGAACACTGAAGCTTTCTTT	CASRLQNTEAFF
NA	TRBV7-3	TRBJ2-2	TGTGCCAGCAGCCCTTCGGCCGGGGAGCTGTTTTTT	CASSPSAGELFF
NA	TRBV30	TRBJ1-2	TGTGCCTGGAGTGTAGCCCCGGGCTATGGCTACACCTTC	CAWSVAPGYGYTF
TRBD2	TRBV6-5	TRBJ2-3	TGTGCCAGCAGTTTACTAGCGGGCACAGATACGCAGTATTTT	CASSLLAGTDTQYF
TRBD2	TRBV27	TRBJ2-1	TGTGCCAGCAGTTTACCGACGGGAGGCGGGAGGAGTGAGCAGTTCTTC	CASSLPTGGGRSEQFF
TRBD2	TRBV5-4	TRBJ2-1	TGTGCCAGCAGCCACCCGGGGGGGCGGGGCTACAATGAGCAGTTCTTC	CASSHPGGRGYNEQFF
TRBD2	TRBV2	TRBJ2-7	TGTGCCACCCTCCGGGTAGCGGGAGTTTACGAGCAGTACTTC	CATLRVAGVYEQYF
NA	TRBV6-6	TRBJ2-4	TGTGCCAGCAGTACCCCAGGGGAAGGGGCCAAAAACATTCAGTACTTC	CASSTPGEGAKNIQYF
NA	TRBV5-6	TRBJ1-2	TGTGCCAGCAGCTTGGCTGGGGGGGGCTATGGCTACACCTTC	CASSLAGGGYGYTF
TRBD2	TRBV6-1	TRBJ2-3	TGTGCCAGCAGTGTTTTAGCGGGGGGAAGCACAGATACGCAGTATTTT	CASSVLAGGSTDTQYF
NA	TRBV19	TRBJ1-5	TGTGCCAGTAGTATGTCACTGAGCAATCAGCCCCAGCATTTT	CASSMSLSNQPQHF
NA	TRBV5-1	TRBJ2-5	TGCGCCAGCAGTGGGCAGGGGCAAGAGACCCAGTACTTC	CASSGQGQETQYF
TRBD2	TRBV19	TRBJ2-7	TGTGCCAGTAGTAAGCGGGAGAGACAGAGCGAGCAGTACTTC	CASSKRERQSEQYF
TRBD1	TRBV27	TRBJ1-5	TGTGCCAGCAGTCCCTCTCCGGGACAGGGTCAGCCCCAGCATTTT	CASSPSPGQGQPQHF
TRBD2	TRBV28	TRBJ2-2	TGTGCCAGCACTACTAGCGGCCGAACCGGGGAGCTGTTTTTT	CASTTSGRTGELFF
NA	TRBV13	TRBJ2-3	TGTGCCAGCAGCTTCAGGGGGAGGAGGGAAGGAGATACGCAGTATTTT	CASSFRGRREGDTQYF
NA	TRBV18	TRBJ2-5	TGTGCCAGCTCACCACCGTGGAGGGCCCAAGAGACCCAGTACTTC	CASSPPWRAQETQYF
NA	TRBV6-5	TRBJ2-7	TGTGCCTCGTCACCGCACGGGGACTACGAGCAGTACTTC	CASSPHGDYEQYF